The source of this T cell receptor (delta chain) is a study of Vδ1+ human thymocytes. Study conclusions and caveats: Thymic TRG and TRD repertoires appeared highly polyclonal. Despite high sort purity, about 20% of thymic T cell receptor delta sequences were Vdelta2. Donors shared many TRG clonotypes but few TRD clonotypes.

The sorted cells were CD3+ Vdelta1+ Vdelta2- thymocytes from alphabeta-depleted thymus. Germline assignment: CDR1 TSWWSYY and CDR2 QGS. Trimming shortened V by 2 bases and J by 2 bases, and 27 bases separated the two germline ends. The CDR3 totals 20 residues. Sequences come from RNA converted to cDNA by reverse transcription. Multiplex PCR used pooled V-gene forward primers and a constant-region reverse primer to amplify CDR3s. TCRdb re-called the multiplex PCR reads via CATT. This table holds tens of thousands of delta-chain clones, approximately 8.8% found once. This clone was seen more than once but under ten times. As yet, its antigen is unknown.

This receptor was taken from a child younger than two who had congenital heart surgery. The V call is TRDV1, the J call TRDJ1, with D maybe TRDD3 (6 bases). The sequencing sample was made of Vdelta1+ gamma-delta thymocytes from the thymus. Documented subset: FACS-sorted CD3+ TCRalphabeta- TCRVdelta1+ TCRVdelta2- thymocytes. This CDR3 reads CALGEISPKLGIRGTDKLIF. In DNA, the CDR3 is TGTGCTCTTGGGGAAATAAGTCCTAAGTTGGGGATTCGGGGGACCGATAAACTCATCTTT.